A selection of T cell receptor beta chains follows, all from one sample in a study of blood T cell repertoires in COVID-19. Libraries were prepared by immunoSEQ multiplex PCR; TCRdb keeps only in-frame clonotypes and omits some of them. This sample yields 250,000 to 350,000 clones, of which approximately 85% are seen a single time; 0.85% to 0.9% belongs to the top ten. The sequencing sample was made of peripheral blood. These TCRs come from a human donor with COVID-19, enrolled during active disease. The donor label of this sample is uncertain. The CDR3 runs from the conserved cysteine through the conserved F or W. Fields, in order: V gene, D gene, clone size, J gene, CDR3 protein, CDR3 DNA. D genes are given only for firm matches. Part of the rows lack a size; the others show once, few, many or a class for expanded clones.

>TRBV7-3|.|.|TRBJ1-1
CASSFSGVTEAFF
TGTGCCAGCAGCTTTAGTGGAGTCACTGAAGCTTTCTTT
>TRBV25-1|.|.|TRBJ1-2
CASSAPYSELSNYGYTF
TGTGCCAGCAGTGCCCCGTACTCGGAACTATCAAACTATGGCTACACCTTC
>TRBV7-2|TRBD1|.|TRBJ1-6
CASSLGDRGLRSSPLHF
TGTGCCAGCAGCTTAGGTGACAGGGGGCTGAGGAGTTCACCCCTCCACTTT
>TRBV27|.|few|TRBJ1-6
CASSPLGRRNSPLHF
TGTGCCAGCAGTCCACTGGGGAGGCGGAATTCACCCCTCCACTTT
>TRBV9|TRBD2|.|TRBJ2-5
CASSVAATSGTSQETQYF
TGTGCCAGCAGCGTAGCCGCGACTAGCGGGACCTCCCAAGAGACCCAGTACTTC
>TRBV4-1|TRBD1|.|TRBJ2-3
CASSQEPGTGPDTQYF
TGCGCCAGCAGCCAAGAACCCGGGACAGGACCAGATACGCAGTATTTT
>TRBV28|.|.|TRBJ2-1
CASSLVSDNEQFF
TGTGCCAGCAGTCTCGTCTCTGACAATGAGCAGTTCTTC
>TRBV28|.|.|TRBJ1-2
CASSSPPANYGYTF
TGTGCCAGCAGTTCACCTCCAGCTAACTATGGCTACACCTTC
>TRBV10-1|.|.|TRBJ1-1
CASSAGRATEAFF
TGCGCCAGCAGTGCAGGGAGGGCCACTGAAGCTTTCTTT
>TRBV21-1|.|.|TRBJ2-3
CASRTSGSTDTQYF
TGTGCCAGCAGAACTAGCGGTAGCACAGATACGCAGTATTTT
>TRBV5-1|.|.|TRBJ1-1
CASSLVISRVAEAFF
TGCGCCAGCAGCTTGGTAATCTCCAGGGTCGCTGAAGCTTTCTTT
>TRBV6-5|.|few|TRBJ2-5
CASRPGARETQYF
TGTGCCAGCAGACCGGGAGCTCGGGAGACCCAGTACTTC
>TRBV4-2|TRBD2|.|TRBJ2-2
CASSQGLAGGPGGELFF
TGTGCCAGCAGCCAAGGACTAGCGGGAGGGCCGGGCGGGGAGCTGTTTTTT
>TRBV7-2|.|.|TRBJ1-1
CASSLGRGMNTEAFF
TGTGCCAGCAGCTTAGGGCGGGGGATGAACACTGAAGCTTTCTTT
>TRBV5-8|.|.|TRBJ1-5
CASSPPGVGLYSNQPQHF
TGTGCCAGCAGCCCCCCCGGGGTCGGATTATATAGCAATCAGCCCCAGCATTTT
>TRBV19|.|.|TRBJ1-3
CASSAHGSGNTIYF
TGTGCCAGTAGTGCGCATGGTTCTGGAAACACCATATATTTT
>TRBV11-2|TRBD1|.|TRBJ2-7
CASSLAGGSSYEQYF
TGTGCCAGCAGCCTCGCAGGGGGTAGCTCCTACGAGCAGTACTTC
>TRBV9|TRBD2|.|TRBJ2-7
CASSVGTSFTYEQYF
TGTGCCAGCAGCGTAGGGACTAGTTTCACCTACGAGCAGTACTTC
>TRBV7-2|TRBD1|once|TRBJ1-6
CASSATGGRNSPLHF
TGTGCCAGCAGCGCGACAGGGGGCCGGAATTCACCCCTCCACTTT
>TRBV6-5|.|.|TRBJ1-1
CASSIGSGNTEAFF
TGTGCCAGCAGTATTGGGTCAGGGAACACTGAAGCTTTCTTT
>TRBV15|TRBD1|.|TRBJ1-3
CATSRDIQGSLYGGNTIYF
TGTGCCACCAGCAGAGATATACAGGGGTCACTCTACGGTGGAAACACCATATATTTT
>TRBV7-2|.|.|TRBJ1-5
CASSPPGQPQHF
TGTGCCAGCAGCCCCCCAGGGCAGCCCCAGCATTTT
>TRBV6-5|TRBD1|few|TRBJ1-3
CASSSPQGVGGNTIYF
TGTGCCAGCAGTTCACCCCAGGGGGTGGGTGGAAACACCATATATTTT
>TRBV27|TRBD1|.|TRBJ1-2
CASSLLGTGRIYGYTF
TGTGCCAGCAGTTTATTGGGGACAGGCAGGATCTATGGCTACACCTTC
>TRBV7-3|.|.|TRBJ1-1
CASSLGHSNTEAFF
TGTGCCAGCAGCTTAGGACACTCGAACACTGAAGCTTTCTTT
>TRBV6-2/TRBV6-3|.|few|TRBJ1-1
CASSNLDRKAFF
TGTGCCAGCAGTAACTTGGACAGAAAAGCTTTCTTT
>TRBV4-1|.|few|TRBJ2-7
CASSQESSYEQYF
TGCGCCAGCAGCCAAGAGTCGAGTTACGAGCAGTACTTC
>TRBV19|.|.|TRBJ1-1
CASRAYDRIPEAFF
TGTGCCAGTAGGGCGTATGACAGGATCCCTGAAGCTTTCTTT
>TRBV28|TRBD1|.|TRBJ1-6
CASSLTGNSPLHF
TGTGCCAGCAGTTTGACAGGGAATTCACCCCTCCACTTT
>TRBV6-5|.|few|TRBJ1-1
CASSYISGSRNTEAFF
TGTGCCAGCAGTTACATCTCGGGTAGCCGGAACACTGAAGCTTTCTTT
>TRBV5-8|.|.|TRBJ1-5
CASSLWGFNQPQHF
TGTGCCAGCAGCTTGTGGGGCTTCAATCAGCCCCAGCATTTT
>TRBV19|TRBD1|.|TRBJ1-2
CASTPPDRGYGYTF
TGTGCCAGTACCCCTCCGGACAGGGGCTATGGCTACACCTTC
>TRBV6-6|.|.|TRBJ1-1
CASSPLTEAFF
TGTGCCAGCAGTCCCTTAACTGAAGCTTTCTTT
>TRBV30|TRBD1|.|TRBJ1-6
CAWSEGTANSPLHF
TGTGCCTGGAGTGAAGGGACAGCGAATTCACCCCTCCACTTT
>TRBV3-1/TRBV3-2|TRBD1|.|TRBJ1-4
CASSDRRYGTAEKLFF
TGTGCCAGCAGCGACAGGAGATACGGGACAGCTGAAAAACTGTTTTTT
>TRBV7-2|TRBD2|.|TRBJ2-3
CASSLTSGGRSTDTQYF
TGTGCCAGCAGCTTAACCTCGGGCGGGAGGAGCACAGATACGCAGTATTTT
>TRBV24-1|.|.|TRBJ1-3
CATSESGISNTIYF
TGTGCCACCAGTGAAAGCGGAATAAGCAACACCATATATTTT
>TRBV5-1|.|.|TRBJ1-5
CASSPDTGSGNQPQHF
TGCGCCAGCAGCCCGGACACAGGGTCGGGCAATCAGCCCCAGCATTTT
>TRBV9|.|once|TRBJ1-1
CASSVVGAITEAFF
TGTGCCAGCAGCGTAGTTGGAGCGATCACTGAAGCTTTCTTT